These 10 T cell receptor beta chains were sequenced from one sample in a study of T cell repertoires in cytomegalovirus infection. Their recognized antigens are unknown. TCRdb reprocessed the reads with MiXCR, giving one entry per CDR3 protein. The table lists roughly 990,000 distinct CDR3 sequences, around a third of them singletons, with over 12% in the top ten. This material consisted of cultured CD8+ T cells from PBMCs, taken from culture after CMV antigen stimulation. Receptors originate from a human donor in good health (CMV status not recorded). Some clones in this sample may be carry-over from other donors' samples.

The V gene is TRBV9, the J gene TRBJ2-1; unclear D gene. The CDR3 is 14 residues long. Trimming took 0 bases from V and 5 from J, leaving 9 bases between them. Per the germline V gene, CDR1 is SGDLS and CDR2 is YYNGEE. CDR3 sequence reads: CASSVESADNEQFF. The CDR3 DNA follows: TGTGCCAGCAGCGTAGAGAGCGCGGACAATGAGCAGTTCTTC.

This clonotype was counted many times. The rearrangement links TRBV7-2 to TRBJ1-2; perhaps TRBD1 as D (6 bases). The CDR3 is 13 residues long. Germline-derived CDR1 and CDR2 are SGHTA and FQGNSA. Deletions cut 1 base from V and 6 bases from J, with 9 bases between. CDR3 loop: CASSLVGADGYTF. In DNA form, the CDR3 reads TGTGCCAGCAGCTTAGTGGGGGCGGATGGCTACACCTTC.

There are a few counts of this clonotype. The genes are TRBV4-1 and TRBJ1-4; TRBD1 might be the D (5 bases). V gave up 0 bases and J gave up 10 bases, with 12 bases separating them. Germline V gives CDR1 MGHRA, CDR2 YSYEKL. The CDR3 covers 14 residues. CDR3 protein: CASSQDRRDPKLFF. CDR3 nucleotides: TGCGCCAGCAGCCAAGATCGTAGGGACCCAAAACTGTTTTTT.

In this sample, this clonotype turned up many times. V gene TRBV7-2 combines with J gene TRBJ2-3, with a weak D call TRBD1 (6 bases). The V end lost 1 base, the J end lost 7 bases, and 18 bases lay between the germline ends. Germline V CDR1 and CDR2: SGHTA, FQGNSA. This CDR3 has 16 amino acids. DNA for the CDR3: TGTGCCAGCAGCTTAGAAGGGGGTGGCTCTTCGAATACGCAGTATTTT. Encoded protein: CASSLEGGGSSNTQYF.

The genes are TRBV27 and TRBJ2-1; maybe TRBD1 (6 bases). Germline CDR1 and CDR2: MNHEY and SMNVEV (reference sequence). V was shortened by 10 bases and J by 8 bases, with 12 bases between the two germline ends. There are 11 residues in the CDR3. The CDR3 loop is CAIATGYEQFF. The CDR3 DNA sequence: TGTGCCATCGCTACAGGGTATGAGCAGTTCTTC.

At least ten counts were recorded for this clonotype. The chain is built from TRBV7-6 and TRBJ1-4, with D unresolved. V lost 6 bases and J 0 bases, leaving 8 bases between the germline ends. The germline gives CDR1 SGHVS, CDR2 FNYEAQ. The CDR3 extends over 14 amino acids. CDR3 nucleotides: TGTGCCAGCAGTTCAATCGCAACTAATGAAAAACTGTTTTTT. Translation gives CASSSIATNEKLFF.

This clonotype was detected only a few times. This chain connects TRBV2 to TRBJ2-5; tentative D call: TRBD2 (6 bases). Germline V gene data show CDR1 as SNHLY and CDR2 as FYNNEI. The V end lost 11 bases, the J end lost 5 bases, and 21 bases lay between the germline ends. This CDR3 has 14 residues. The CDR3 protein is CASRPGSGGETQYF. DNA of the CDR3: TGTGCCTCCAGGCCCGGTAGTGGGGGGGAGACCCAGTACTTC. Drawing the rest from reference TRBV2 and TRBJ2-5, the complete variable domain is EPEVTQTPSHQVTQMGQEVILRCVPISNHLYFYWYRQILGQKVEFLVSFYNNEISEKSEIFDDQFSVERPDGSNFTLKIRSTKLEDSAMYFCASRPGSGGETQYFGPGTRLLVL.

In its sample, this clonotype was seen many times. DNA of the CDR3: TGTGCCAGCAGCTCGGGACAGGAAACAACTGAAGCTTTCTTT. It translates to CASSSGQETTEAFF. The chain couples TRBV7-6 to TRBJ1-1; 8 bases are shared with TRBD1. The CDR3 has 14 residues. V lost 4 bases to trimming and J lost 5 bases; unmatched junction nucleotides: 6. Germline assignment: CDR1 SGHVS and CDR2 FNYEAQ.

A few counts support this clonotype. The chain couples TRBV12-3 or TRBV12-4 to TRBJ2-7, with D possibly being TRBD2 (6 bases). The CDR3 is 15 amino acids. Between the trimmed V and J ends, which lost 2 bases and 6 bases, there was a span of 17 bases. The CDR3 bases are TGTGCCAGCAGTTTATCCGCTGGAGGGGCCCCCGAGCAGTACGTC. This gives the protein CASSLSAGGAPEQYV.

V usage is TRBV19 and J usage is TRBJ1-1, with D unclear. V dropped 3 bases and J dropped 1 base, with 9 bases sitting between them. Germline V CDR1 and CDR2: LNHDA, SQIVND (reference sequence). The CDR3 extends over 14 amino acids. The CDR3 sequence is CASSIASTNTEAFF. The DNA of the CDR3 is TGTGCCAGTAGTATCGCCTCTACGAACACTGAAGCTTTCTTT. The complete variable domain, with remaining parts taken from reference TRBV19 and TRBJ1-1, reads DGGITQSPKYLFRKEGQNVTLSCEQNLNHDAMYWYRQDPGQGLRLIYYSQIVNDFQKGDIAEGYSVSREKKESFPLTVTSAQKNPTAFYLCASSIASTNTEAFFGQGTRLTVV.